The clone carrying this T cell receptor beta chain appeared a single time. The data stem from a study of blood T cell repertoires in COVID-19. Looking at the study overall: T cells, B-cell-depleted T cells, or PBMCs supplied cDNA or gDNA.

Study processing details: From reference gene primer amplification, estimates of nucleated cell counts were derived. Here immunoSEQ multiplex PCR was the method, and the copy in TCRdb shows in-frame clones only, minus some. The V and J calls and clone size come from that table; D and trimming were worked out from the DNA. The sample lists roughly 110,000 clones, over 70% occurring once. Looked up from germline, CDR1 is SGHTA and CDR2 is FQGTGA. V was shortened by 5 bases and J by 9 bases, with 8 bases between the two germline ends. The CDR3 runs 11 residues. The clonotype originates from a man aged 50 or older with acute or convalescent COVID-19. The J gene is TRBJ2-1, the V gene TRBV7-3; tentative D call: TRBD2 (5 bases). Sequenced: peripheral blood. The CDR3 DNA reads TGTGCCAGCAGCCAAAGCGGTGAGCAGTTCTTC. This encodes CASSQSGEQFF.